The clone carrying this T cell receptor beta chain turned up a few times. Its antigen is still unknown. The sample originates from a study of cytomegalovirus exposure and HLA in healthy donors. Findings of the study overall: Cytomegalovirus-associated TCR beta chains were listed, numbering 164.

Produced via immunoSEQ multiplex PCR; TCRdb's table is partial and in-frame only. The sample carries about 330,000 clones, 75% to 90% recorded once. The CDR3 consists of 12 residues. CDR1 and CDR2 from the germline V gene are ENHRY and SYGVKD. Trimming took off 8 bases at V and 5 bases at J, with 12 bases between the two ends. This TCR was sampled from a woman aged 18-35 years in good health and CMV-seronegative. Sequenced: PBMCs. V usage is TRBV10-3 and J usage is TRBJ1-2; D remains ambiguous. CDR3: CAIGEGGYGYTF. The CDR3 coding sequence is TGTGCCATCGGGGAGGGTGGTTATGGCTACACCTTC.